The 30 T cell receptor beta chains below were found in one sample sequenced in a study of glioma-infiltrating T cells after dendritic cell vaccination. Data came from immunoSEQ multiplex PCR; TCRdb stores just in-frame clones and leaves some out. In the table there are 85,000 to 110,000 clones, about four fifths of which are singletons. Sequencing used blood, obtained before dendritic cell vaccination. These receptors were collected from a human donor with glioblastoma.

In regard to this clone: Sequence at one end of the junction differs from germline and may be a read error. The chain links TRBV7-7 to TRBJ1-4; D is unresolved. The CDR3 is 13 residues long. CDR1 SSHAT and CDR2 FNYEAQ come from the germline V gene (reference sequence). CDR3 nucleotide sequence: TGTGCTAGCAGCTTAGCGAGGGCTGAAAAACTGTTTTTT. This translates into CASSLARAEKLFF.

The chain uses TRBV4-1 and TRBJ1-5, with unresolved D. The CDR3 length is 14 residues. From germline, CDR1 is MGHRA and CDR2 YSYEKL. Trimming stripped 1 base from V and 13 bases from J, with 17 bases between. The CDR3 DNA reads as TGCGCCAGCAGCCAAGTAGTATATCTCGGTCGTCAGCATTTT. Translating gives CASSQVVYLGRQHF.

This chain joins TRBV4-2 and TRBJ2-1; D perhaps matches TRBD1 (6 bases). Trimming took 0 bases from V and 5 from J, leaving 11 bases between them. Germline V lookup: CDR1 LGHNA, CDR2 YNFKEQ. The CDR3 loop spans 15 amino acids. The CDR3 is CASSQDSGDNNEQFF. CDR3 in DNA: TGTGCCAGCAGCCAAGATTCAGGGGATAACAATGAGCAGTTCTTC.

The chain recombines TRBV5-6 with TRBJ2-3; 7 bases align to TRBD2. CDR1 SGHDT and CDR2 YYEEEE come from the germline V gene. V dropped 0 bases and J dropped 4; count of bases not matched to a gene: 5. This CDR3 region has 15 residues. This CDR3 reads CASSLVASGSDTQYF. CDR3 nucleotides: TGTGCCAGCAGCTTGGTGGCTAGCGGATCAGATACGCAGTATTTT.

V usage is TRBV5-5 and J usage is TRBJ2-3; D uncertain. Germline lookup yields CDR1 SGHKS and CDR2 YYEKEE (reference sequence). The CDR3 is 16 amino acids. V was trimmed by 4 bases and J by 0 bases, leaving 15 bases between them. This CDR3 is CASSRRSVSSTDTQYF. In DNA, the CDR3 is TGTGCCAGCAGCCGCAGGTCCGTCTCTAGCACAGATACGCAGTATTTT.

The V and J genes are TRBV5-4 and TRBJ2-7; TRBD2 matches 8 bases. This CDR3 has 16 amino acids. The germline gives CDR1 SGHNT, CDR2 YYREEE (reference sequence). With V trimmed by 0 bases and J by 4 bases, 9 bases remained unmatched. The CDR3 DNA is TGTGCCAGCAGCTTGGCACCCAGCGGGGGTAGTTACGAGCAGTACTTC. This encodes CASSLAPSGGSYEQYF. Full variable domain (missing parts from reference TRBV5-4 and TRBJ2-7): ETGVTQSPTHLIKTRGQQVTLRCSSQSGHNTVSWYQQALGQGPQFIFQYYREEENGRGNFPPRFSGLQFPNYSSELNVNALELDDSALYLCASSLAPSGGSYEQYFGPGTRLTVT.

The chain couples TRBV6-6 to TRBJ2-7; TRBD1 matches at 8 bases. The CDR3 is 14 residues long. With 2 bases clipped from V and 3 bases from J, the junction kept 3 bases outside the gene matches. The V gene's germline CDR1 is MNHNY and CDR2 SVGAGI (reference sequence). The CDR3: CASSYTGGNYEQYF. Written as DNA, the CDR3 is TGTGCCAGCAGTTACACAGGGGGAAACTACGAGCAGTACTTC.

CDR3: CASSLASGGDTEAFF. CDR3 coding DNA: TGCGCCAGCAGCTTGGCGAGCGGCGGGGACACTGAAGCTTTCTTT. V and J are TRBV5-1 and TRBJ1-1, with D uncertain. The CDR3 totals 15 residues. The germline V and J ends were trimmed by 0 bases and 3 bases, with 12 bases remaining between them. Germline V gives CDR1 SGHRS, CDR2 YFSETQ. The variable domain in full, completed from reference TRBV5-1 and TRBJ1-1, reads KAGVTQTPRYLIKTRGQQVTLSCSPISGHRSVSWYQQTPGQGLQFLFEYFSETQRNKGNFPGRFSGRQFSNSRSEMNVSTLELGDSALYLCASSLASGGDTEAFFGQGTRLTVV.

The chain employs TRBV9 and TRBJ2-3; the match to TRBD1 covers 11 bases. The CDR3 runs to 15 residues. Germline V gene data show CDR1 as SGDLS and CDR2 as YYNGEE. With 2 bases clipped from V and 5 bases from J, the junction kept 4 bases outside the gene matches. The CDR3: CASSVGTGGVDTQYF. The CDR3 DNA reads TGTGCCAGCAGCGTCGGGACAGGGGGGGTAGATACGCAGTATTTT.

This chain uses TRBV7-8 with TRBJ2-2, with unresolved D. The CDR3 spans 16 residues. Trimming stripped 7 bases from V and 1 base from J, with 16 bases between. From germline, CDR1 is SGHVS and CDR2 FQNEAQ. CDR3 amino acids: CASTGTELRNTGELFF. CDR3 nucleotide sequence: TGTGCCAGCACGGGTACCGAGCTGCGGAACACCGGGGAGCTGTTTTTT.

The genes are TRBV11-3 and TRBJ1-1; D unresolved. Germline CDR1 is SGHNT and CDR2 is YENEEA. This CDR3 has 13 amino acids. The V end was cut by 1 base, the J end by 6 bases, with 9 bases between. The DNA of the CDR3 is TGTGCCAGCAGCTTAGGGTGGCCTGCTGAAGCTTTCTTT. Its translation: CASSLGWPAEAFF.

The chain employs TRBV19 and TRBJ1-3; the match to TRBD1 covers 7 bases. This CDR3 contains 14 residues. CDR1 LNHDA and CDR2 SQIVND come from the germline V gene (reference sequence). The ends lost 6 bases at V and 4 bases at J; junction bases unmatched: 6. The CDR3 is CASSQGVEGNTIYF. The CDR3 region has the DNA TGTGCCAGTAGCCAGGGGGTGGAGGGAAACACCATATATTTT.

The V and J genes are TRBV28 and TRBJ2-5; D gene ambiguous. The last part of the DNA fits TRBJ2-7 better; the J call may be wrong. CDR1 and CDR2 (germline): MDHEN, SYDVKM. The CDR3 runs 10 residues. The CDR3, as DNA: TGTGCCAGCAGTTTAGTCGAGCAGTACTTC. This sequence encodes CASSLVEQYF.

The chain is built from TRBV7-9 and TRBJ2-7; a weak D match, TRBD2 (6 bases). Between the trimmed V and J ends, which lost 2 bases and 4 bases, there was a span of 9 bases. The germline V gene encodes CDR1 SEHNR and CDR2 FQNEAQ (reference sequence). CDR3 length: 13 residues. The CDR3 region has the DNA TGTGCCAGCAGCTTAAGTGGGGGGTACGAGCAGTACTTC. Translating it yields CASSLSGGYEQYF.

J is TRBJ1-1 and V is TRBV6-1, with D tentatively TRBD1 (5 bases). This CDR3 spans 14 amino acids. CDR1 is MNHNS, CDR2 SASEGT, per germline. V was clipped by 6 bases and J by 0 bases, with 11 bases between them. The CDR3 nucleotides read TGTGCCAGCAGCGCCGGGACTTTGAACACTGAAGCTTTCTTT. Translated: CASSAGTLNTEAFF.

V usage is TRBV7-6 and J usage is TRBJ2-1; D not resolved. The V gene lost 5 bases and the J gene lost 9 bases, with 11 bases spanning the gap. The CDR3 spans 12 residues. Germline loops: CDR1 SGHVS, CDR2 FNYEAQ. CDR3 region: CASSPNYPEQFF. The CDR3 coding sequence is TGTGCCAGCAGCCCCAACTATCCTGAGCAGTTCTTC.

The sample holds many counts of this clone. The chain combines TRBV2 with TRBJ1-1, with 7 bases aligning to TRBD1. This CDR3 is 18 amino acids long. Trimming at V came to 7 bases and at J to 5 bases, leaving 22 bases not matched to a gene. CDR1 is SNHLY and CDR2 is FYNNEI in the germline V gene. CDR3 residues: CASKPMTGSENGLTEAFF. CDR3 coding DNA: TGTGCCAGCAAACCGATGACAGGGAGTGAGAACGGACTTACTGAAGCTTTCTTT.

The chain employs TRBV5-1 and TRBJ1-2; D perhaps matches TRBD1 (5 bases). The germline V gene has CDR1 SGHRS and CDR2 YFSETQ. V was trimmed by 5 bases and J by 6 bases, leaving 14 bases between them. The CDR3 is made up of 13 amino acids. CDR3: CASRIGGTDGYTF. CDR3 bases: TGCGCCAGCAGAATCGGGGGGACGGATGGCTACACCTTC.

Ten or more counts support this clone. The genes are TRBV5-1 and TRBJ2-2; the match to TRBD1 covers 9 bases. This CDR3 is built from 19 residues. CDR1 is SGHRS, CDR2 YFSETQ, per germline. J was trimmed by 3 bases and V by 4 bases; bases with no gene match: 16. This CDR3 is CASSTALSQGASDTGELFF. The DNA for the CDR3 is TGCGCCAGCAGCACCGCACTGTCACAGGGGGCGTCGGACACCGGGGAGCTGTTTTTT.

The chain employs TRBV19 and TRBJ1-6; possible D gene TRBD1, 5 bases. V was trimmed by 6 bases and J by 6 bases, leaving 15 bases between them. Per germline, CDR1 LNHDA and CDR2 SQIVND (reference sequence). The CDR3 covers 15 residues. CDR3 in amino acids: CASRPPGLSNSPLHF. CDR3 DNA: TGTGCCAGTAGGCCCCCGGGACTATCTAATTCACCCCTCCACTTT.

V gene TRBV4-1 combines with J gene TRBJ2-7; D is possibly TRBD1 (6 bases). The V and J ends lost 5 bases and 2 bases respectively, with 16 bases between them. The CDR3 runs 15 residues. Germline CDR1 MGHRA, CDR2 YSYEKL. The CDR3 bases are TGCGCCAGCAGCTACTCCGGGACACCGACCTACGAGCAGTACTTC. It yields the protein CASSYSGTPTYEQYF.

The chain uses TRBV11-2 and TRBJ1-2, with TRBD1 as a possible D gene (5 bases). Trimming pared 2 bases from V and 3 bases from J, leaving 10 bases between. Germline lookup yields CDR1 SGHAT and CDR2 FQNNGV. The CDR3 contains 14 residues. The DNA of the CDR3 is TGTGCCAGCAGCTTAAACCCGACAGACTATGGCTACACCTTC. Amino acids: CASSLNPTDYGYTF.

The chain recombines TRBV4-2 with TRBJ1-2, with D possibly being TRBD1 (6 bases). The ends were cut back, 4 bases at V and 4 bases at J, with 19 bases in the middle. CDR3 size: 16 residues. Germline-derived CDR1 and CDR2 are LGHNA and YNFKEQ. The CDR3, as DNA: TGTGCCAGCAGCCCTAGCGGGGGCTGGCGGGCCTATGGCTACACCTTC. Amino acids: CASSPSGGWRAYGYTF.

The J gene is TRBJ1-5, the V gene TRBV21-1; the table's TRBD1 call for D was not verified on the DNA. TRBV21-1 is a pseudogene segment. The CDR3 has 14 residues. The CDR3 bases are TGTGCCACCCGGACAGGGGACGGCAATCAGCCCCAGCATTTT. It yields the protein CATRTGDGNQPQHF.

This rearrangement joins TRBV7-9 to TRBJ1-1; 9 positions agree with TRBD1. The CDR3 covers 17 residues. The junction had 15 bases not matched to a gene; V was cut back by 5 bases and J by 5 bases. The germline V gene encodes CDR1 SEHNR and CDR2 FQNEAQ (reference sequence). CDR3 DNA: TGTGCCAGCAGCCCCACCGGGACAGGGACAGGAGGGACTGAAGCTTTCTTT. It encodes CASSPTGTGTGGTEAFF. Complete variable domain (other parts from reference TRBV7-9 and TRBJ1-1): DTGVSQNPRHKITKRGQNVTFRCDPISEHNRLYWYRQTLGQGPEFLTYFQNEAQLEKSRLLSDRFSAERPKGSFSTLEIQRTEQGDSAMYLCASSPTGTGTGGTEAFFGQGTRLTVV.

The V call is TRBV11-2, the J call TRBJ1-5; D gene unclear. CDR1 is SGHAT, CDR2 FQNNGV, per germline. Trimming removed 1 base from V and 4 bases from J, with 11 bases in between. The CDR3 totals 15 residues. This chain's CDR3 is CASSLGGRTNQPQHF. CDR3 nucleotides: TGTGCCAGCAGCTTAGGAGGCAGGACTAATCAGCCCCAGCATTTT.

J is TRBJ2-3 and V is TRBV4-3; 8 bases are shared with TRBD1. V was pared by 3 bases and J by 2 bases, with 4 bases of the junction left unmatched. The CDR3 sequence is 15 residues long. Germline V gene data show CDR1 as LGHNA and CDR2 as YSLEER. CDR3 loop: CASSQDRVDTDTQYF. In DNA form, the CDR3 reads TGCGCCAGCAGCCAGGACAGGGTAGACACAGATACGCAGTATTTT.

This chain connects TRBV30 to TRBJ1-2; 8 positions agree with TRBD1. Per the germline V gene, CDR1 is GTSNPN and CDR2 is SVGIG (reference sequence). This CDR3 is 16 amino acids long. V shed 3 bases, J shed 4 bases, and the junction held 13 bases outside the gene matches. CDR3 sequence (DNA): TGTGCCTGGAGCGCAAGGAGGACAGGGCTGATCTATGGCTACACCTTC. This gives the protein CAWSARRTGLIYGYTF.

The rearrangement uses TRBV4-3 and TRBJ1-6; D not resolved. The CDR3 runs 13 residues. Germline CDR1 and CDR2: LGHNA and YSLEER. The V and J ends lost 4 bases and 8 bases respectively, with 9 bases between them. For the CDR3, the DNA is TGCGCCAGCAGCCCCAGGTCGGATTCACCCCTCCACTTT. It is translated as CASSPRSDSPLHF.

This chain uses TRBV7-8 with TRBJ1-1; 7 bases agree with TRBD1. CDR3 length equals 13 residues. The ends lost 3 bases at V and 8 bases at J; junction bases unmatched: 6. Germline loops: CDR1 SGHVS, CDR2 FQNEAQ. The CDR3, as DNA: TGTGCCAGCAGCTTTATAACAGGGGAAGAAGCTTTCTTT. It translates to CASSFITGEEAFF.